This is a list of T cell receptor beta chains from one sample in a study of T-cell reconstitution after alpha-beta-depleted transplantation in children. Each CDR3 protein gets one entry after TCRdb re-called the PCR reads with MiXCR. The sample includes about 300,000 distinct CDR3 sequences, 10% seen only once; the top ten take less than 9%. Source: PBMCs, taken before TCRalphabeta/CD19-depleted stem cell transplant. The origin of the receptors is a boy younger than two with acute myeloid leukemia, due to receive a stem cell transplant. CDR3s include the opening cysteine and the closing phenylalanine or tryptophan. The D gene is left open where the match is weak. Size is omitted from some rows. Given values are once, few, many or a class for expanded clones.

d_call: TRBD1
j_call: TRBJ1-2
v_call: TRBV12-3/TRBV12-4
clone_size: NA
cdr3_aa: CASSLSQGARGYTF
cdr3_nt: TGTGCCAGCAGTTTAAGTCAGGGGGCGCGGGGCTACACCTTC

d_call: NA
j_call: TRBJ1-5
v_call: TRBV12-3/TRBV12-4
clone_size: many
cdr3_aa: CASSSGEKNQPQHF
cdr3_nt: TGTGCCAGCAGTTCAGGGGAGAAAAATCAGCCCCAGCATTTT

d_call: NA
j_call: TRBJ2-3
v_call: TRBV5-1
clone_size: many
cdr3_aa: CASSWYTGTDTQYF
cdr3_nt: TGCGCCAGCAGCTGGTACACAGGGACAGATACGCAGTATTTT

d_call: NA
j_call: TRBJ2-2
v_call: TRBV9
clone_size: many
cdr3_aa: CASSAPAPNTGELFF
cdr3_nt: TGTGCCAGCAGCGCACCGGCCCCTAACACCGGGGAGCTGTTTTTT

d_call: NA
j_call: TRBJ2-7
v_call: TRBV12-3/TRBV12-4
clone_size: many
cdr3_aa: CASSLSISYEQYF
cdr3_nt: TGTGCCAGCAGTTTATCCATCTCCTACGAGCAGTACTTC

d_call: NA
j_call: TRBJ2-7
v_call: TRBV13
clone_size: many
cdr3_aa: CASSLSLGLQSYEQYF
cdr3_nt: TGTGCCAGCAGCTTAAGCCTAGGTCTCCAATCCTACGAGCAGTACTTC

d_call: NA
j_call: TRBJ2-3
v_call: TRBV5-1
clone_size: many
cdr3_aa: CASSLGQTANFDTQYF
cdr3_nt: TGCGCCAGCAGCCTAGGACAGACGGCTAACTTTGATACGCAGTATTTT

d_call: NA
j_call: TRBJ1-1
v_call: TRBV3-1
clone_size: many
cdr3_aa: CASSLYGGGNTEAFF
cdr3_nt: TGTGCCAGCAGCCTGTACGGGGGAGGTAACACTGAAGCTTTCTTT

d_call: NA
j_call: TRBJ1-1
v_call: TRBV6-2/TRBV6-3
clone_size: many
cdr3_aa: CASSYYDGYEAFF
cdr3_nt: TGTGCCAGCAGTTACTACGACGGATATGAAGCTTTCTTT

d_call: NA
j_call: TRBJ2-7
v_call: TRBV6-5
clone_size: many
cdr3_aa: CASSYVSGTYEQYF
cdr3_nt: TGTGCCAGCAGTTACGTATCGGGAACCTACGAGCAGTACTTC

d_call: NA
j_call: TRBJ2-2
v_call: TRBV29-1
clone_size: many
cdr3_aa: CSARGTELFF
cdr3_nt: TGCAGCGCCCGGGGGACCGAGCTGTTTTTT

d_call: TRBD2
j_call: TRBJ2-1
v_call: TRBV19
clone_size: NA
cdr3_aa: CASSIISGAYNEQFF
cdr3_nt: TGTGCCAGTAGTATTATAAGCGGGGCTTACAATGAGCAGTTCTTC

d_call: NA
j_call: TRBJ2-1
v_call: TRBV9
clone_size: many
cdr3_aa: CASSVSGGSSYNEQFF
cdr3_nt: TGTGCCAGCAGCGTAAGTGGGGGGAGCTCCTACAATGAGCAGTTCTTC

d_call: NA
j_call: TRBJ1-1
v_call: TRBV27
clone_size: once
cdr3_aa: CASSFGMNTEAFF
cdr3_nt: TGTGCCAGCAGTTTTGGGATGAACACTGAAGCTTTCTTT

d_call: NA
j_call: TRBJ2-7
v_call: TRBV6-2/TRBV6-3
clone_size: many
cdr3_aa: CASSYSSPGVSYEQYF
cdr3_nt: TGTGCCAGCAGTTACTCGAGCCCGGGAGTCTCCTACGAGCAGTACTTC

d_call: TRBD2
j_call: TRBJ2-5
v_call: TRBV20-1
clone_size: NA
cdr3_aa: CSAGDAGRAGDETQYF
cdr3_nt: TGCAGTGCTGGAGATGCGGGTAGGGCGGGAGATGAGACCCAGTACTTC

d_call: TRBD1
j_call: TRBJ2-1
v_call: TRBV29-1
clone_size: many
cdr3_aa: CSARDRAYNEQFF
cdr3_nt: TGCAGCGCCCGGGACAGAGCTTACAATGAGCAGTTCTTC

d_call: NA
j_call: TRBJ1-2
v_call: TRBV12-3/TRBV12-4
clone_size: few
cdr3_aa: CASSSLVTGLGGYTF
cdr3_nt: TGTGCCAGCAGTTCCCTAGTTACAGGGTTGGGCGGCTACACCTTC

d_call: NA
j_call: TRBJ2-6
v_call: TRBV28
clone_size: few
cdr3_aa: CASSFNPSSGANVLTF
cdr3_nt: TGTGCCAGCAGTTTCAACCCCAGCTCTGGGGCCAACGTCCTGACTTTC

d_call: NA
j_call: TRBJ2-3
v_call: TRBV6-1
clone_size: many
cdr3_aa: CATKTTAYSTDTQYF
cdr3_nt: TGTGCCACCAAGACGACGGCTTATAGCACAGATACGCAGTATTTT